The entry below gives a single T cell receptor (beta chain) sequence along with its context. The hyperthyroidism patients had all been newly diagnosed, and their disease duration was under 2 months. Their ages ranged from 18 to 65 years. RNA transcripts provided the source from which TCR beta CDR3 regions were amplified. The TCR CDR3 was amplified in a first-round RT-PCR using the HTBI primer set. TCRdb ran MiXCR on the multiplex PCR reads and lists one entry per CDR3 protein. The sample lists about 580,000 distinct CDR3 sequences, approximately 15% seen once, with 5.8% in the top ten. The CDR3 is 17 amino acids. Germline CDR1 is LNHDA and CDR2 is SQIVND (reference sequence). The V and J ends lost 5 bases and 6 bases, in that order; junction bases with no gene match: 15. This sample was included in a study of T cells in Graves' hyperthyroidism and ophthalmopathy.

Sequencing was carried out using blood. The chain employs TRBV19 and TRBJ2-3; 9 positions match TRBD1. The sequence was collected from a young woman with Graves' hyperthyroidism that later progressed to Graves' ophthalmopathy. CDR3 protein: CASSSPAGTGFMDTQYF. The DNA of the CDR3 is TGTGCCAGTAGTTCGCCCGCTGGGACAGGGTTCATGGATACGCAGTATTTT.